This TCR beta chain was sequenced in a study of T-cell reconstitution after alpha-beta-depleted transplantation in children. Preparation of the TCRbeta library used unique molecular identifiers. TCRdb re-analysed the PCR reads in MiXCR, keeping a single row per CDR3 protein. The data hold around 370,000 distinct CDR3 sequences, with about a tenth observed a single time. Germline V gene data show CDR1 as SEHNR and CDR2 as FQNEAQ (reference sequence). The CDR3 has 16 amino acids. V was pared by 5 bases and J by 2 bases, with 17 bases between. The genes are TRBV7-9 and TRBJ2-3; D perhaps matches TRBD2 (5 bases). The receptor comes from a human donor who donated a stem cell graft to a child with acute lymphoblastic leukemia. The source material was PBMCs from the stem cell graft donor, sampled from the stem cell graft. CDR3 protein: CASSPELVANTDTQYF. CDR3 coding DNA: TGTGCCAGCAGCCCCGAACTAGTTGCCAACACAGATACGCAGTATTTT.